These 27 T cell receptor beta chains were all obtained from the same sample, sequenced in a study of molecular identifiers for immune sequencing clone quantification. Each CDR3 protein is one row after TCRdb ran MiXCR on the PCR reads. The sample holds hundreds of thousands of distinct CDR3 sequences, 25% seen once. Sequenced input: naive CD8+ T cells from blood, with Jurkat cell RNA spiked in. Indicated subset: FACS-sorted CD8+CD4-CCR7+CD45RA+ naive T cells. These receptors were collected from a human donor in good health. Some libraries in this study had Jurkat cell RNA spiked in.

This clonotype was detected ten times or more. The chain employs TRBV6-5 and TRBJ2-3, with D possibly TRBD1 on 6 matching bases. Germline lookup yields CDR1 MNHEY and CDR2 SVGAGI. V was shortened by 4 bases and J by 2 bases, with 13 bases between the two germline ends. The CDR3 spans 15 residues. CDR3 DNA sequence: TGTGCCAGCAGTTCCCACAGGGCCCCCACAGATACGCAGTATTTT. Translating gives CASSSHRAPTDTQYF.

On this clonotype: A much larger clonotype is one base distant, so this may be a read error. This chain connects TRBV6-2 or TRBV6-3 to TRBJ2-3; a weak D match, TRBD2 (6 bases). V was trimmed by 2 bases and J by 2 bases, leaving 14 bases between them. Germline lookup yields CDR1 MNHEY and CDR2 SVGEGT. The CDR3 consists of 16 residues. This chain's CDR3 is CASSYPWGLNTDTQYF. The CDR3, as DNA: TGTGCCAGCAGTTACCCTTGGGGACTCAACACAGATACGCAGTATTTT.

The table lists this clonotype with many counts. The V and J genes are TRBV15 and TRBJ2-5, with 8 bases that match TRBD1. The CDR3 has 14 amino acids. V lost 8 bases, J lost 3 bases, and 8 bases stayed unmatched. Germline lookup yields CDR1 LNHNV and CDR2 YYDKDF (reference sequence). The CDR3 here is CATSDRGTEETQYF. The CDR3, as DNA: TGTGCCACCTCCGACAGGGGCACGGAAGAGACCCAGTACTTC.

This clonotype was detected a few times. This sequence joins TRBV20-1 and TRBJ2-7; D perhaps matches TRBD1 (6 bases). Trimming cost V 0 bases and J 2 bases, with 11 bases left between them. The CDR3 covers 14 residues. Germline CDR1 and CDR2: DFQATT and SNEGSKA (reference sequence). The CDR3 loop reads CSARDTGSTYEQYF. The CDR3 DNA sequence: TGCAGTGCTAGAGATACAGGGAGCACCTACGAGCAGTACTTC.

This clonotype was recorded at least ten times. The chain couples TRBV9 to TRBJ1-2; tentative D call: TRBD1 (6 bases). The CDR3 totals 12 residues. Trimming shortened V by 6 bases and J by 7 bases, and 13 bases separated the two germline ends. In germline, CDR1 is SGDLS, CDR2 YYNGEE. CDR3 protein: CASTLGGSGYTF. CDR3 bases: TGTGCCAGCACCCTAGGGGGTTCTGGCTACACCTTC.

Concerning this clonotype itself: Possible read error: a much larger clone is one base away. V gene TRBV14 combines with J gene TRBJ1-1; the D gene is possibly TRBD1 (6 bases). V lost 2 bases to trimming and J lost 11 bases, with 15 bases between them. Germline lookup yields CDR1 SGHDN and CDR2 FVKESK. The CDR3 is 13 residues long. CDR3 residues: CASSQFRGSGAFF. The CDR3 bases are TGTGCCAGCAGCCAATTCAGGGGAAGTGGCGCTTTCTTT.

This clonotype came up many times. The rearrangement uses TRBV7-9 and TRBJ1-4, with 9 nucleotides matching TRBD1. Germline V gene data show CDR1 as SEHNR and CDR2 as FQNEAQ (reference sequence). CDR3 size: 14 residues. V shed 8 bases, J shed 4 bases, and the junction held 5 bases outside the gene matches. The CDR3 here is CASSGTGINEKLFF. For the CDR3, the DNA is TGTGCCAGCTCAGGGACAGGGATTAATGAAAAACTGTTTTTT.

On this clonotype itself: Possible read error: a much larger clone is one base away. The V and J genes are TRBV7-9 and TRBJ1-5; no clear D. The V end lost 5 bases, the J end lost 0 bases, and 14 bases lay between the germline ends. The CDR3 has 16 amino acids. CDR1 is SEHNR, CDR2 FQNEAQ, per germline (reference sequence). CDR3 in amino acids: CASSHQAGYSNQPQHF. DNA of the CDR3: TGTGCCAGCAGCCATCAGGCAGGCTATAGCAATCAGCCCCAGCATTTT. The variable domain in full, completed from reference TRBV7-9 and TRBJ1-5, reads DTGVSQNPRHKITKRGQNVTFRCDPISEHNRLYWYRQTLGQGPEFLTYFQNEAQLEKSRLLSDRFSAERPKGSFSTLEIQRTEQGDSAMYLCASSHQAGYSNQPQHFGDGTRLSIL.

This clonotype was recorded many times. The J gene is TRBJ2-6, the V gene TRBV5-6; D gene uncertain. The CDR3 is 17 amino acids. Germline V gene data show CDR1 as SGHDT and CDR2 as YYEEEE. Trimming cost V 1 base and J 0 bases, with 11 bases left between them. CDR3 residues: CASSLIGTYSGANVLTF. The CDR3 DNA sequence: TGTGCCAGCAGCTTGATTGGCACCTACTCTGGGGCCAACGTCCTGACTTTC.

This clonotype was observed a handful of times. Its ends do not fully match the called genes, so a read error is possible. This chain connects TRBV19 to TRBJ2-1; TRBD1 agrees at 9 bases. The CDR3 runs 15 residues. Per the germline V gene, CDR1 is LNHDA and CDR2 is SQIVND (reference sequence). The CDR3 sequence: CVSSIWTGAYNEQFF. CDR3 nucleotide sequence: TGTGTCAGTAGTATCTGGACAGGGGCCTACAATGAGCAGTTCTTC.

This clonotype came up a few times. V and J are TRBV30 and TRBJ1-1; tentatively, D is TRBD1 (6 bases). Germline assignment: CDR1 GTSNPN and CDR2 SVGIG (reference sequence). V lost 2 bases, J lost 0 bases, and 10 bases lay in between. The CDR3 loop spans 14 amino acids. CDR3 in amino acids: CAWSSGQVNTEAFF. The CDR3 region has the DNA TGTGCCTGGAGTTCGGGACAAGTGAACACTGAAGCTTTCTTT.

This clonotype appeared a few times. V is TRBV6-2 or TRBV6-3 and J is TRBJ2-7, with D perhaps matching TRBD2 (5 bases). Germline V gives CDR1 MNHEY, CDR2 SVGEGT. Trimming removed 0 bases from V and 1 base from J, with 16 bases in between. The CDR3 loop spans 17 amino acids. CDR3 DNA sequence: TGTGCCAGCAGTTACTCGCGGCTAGCTGATTTATCCTACGAGCAGTACTTC. Residues: CASSYSRLADLSYEQYF.

Many counts were recorded for this clonotype. This chain connects TRBV21-1 to TRBJ1-1; TRBD1 is taken as the D call from the table, unchecked against the DNA. TRBV21-1 is marked as a pseudogene. CDR3 length: 14 amino acids. In DNA, the CDR3 is TGTGCCAGCAGCCAGACAGGGCCGCACACTGAAGCTTTCTTT. Protein product: CASSQTGPHTEAFF.

This clonotype has just a few counts. This chain connects TRBV27 to TRBJ1-1; D is perhaps TRBD1 (6 bases). This CDR3 is built from 17 residues. V shed 3 bases and J shed 4 bases, with 21 bases lying between them. The V gene's germline CDR1 is MNHEY and CDR2 SMNVEV (reference sequence). In DNA form, the CDR3 reads TGTGCCAGCAGTTTGGTATTTGGGGGCGCGGGGAGCACTGAAGCTTTCTTT. Protein sequence: CASSLVFGGAGSTEAFF.

This clonotype has ten or more counts. This chain uses TRBV15 with TRBJ2-3, with 8 bases identical to TRBD2. Trimming removed 3 bases from V and 4 bases from J; junction bases left unmatched: 6. CDR3 size: 15 residues. Germline V gives CDR1 LNHNV, CDR2 YYDKDF (reference sequence). The CDR3 region is CATSSEREWSDTQYF. The CDR3 nucleotides read TGTGCCACCAGCAGCGAGCGGGAGTGGTCAGATACGCAGTATTTT.

The J gene is TRBJ2-3, the V gene TRBV19; D remains unclear. Germline CDR1 reads LNHDA; CDR2 reads SQIVND (reference sequence). The ends were cut back, 3 bases at V and 0 bases at J, with 13 bases in the middle. The CDR3 has 16 amino acids. CDR3 in amino acids: CASSIDVVRSTDTQYF. For the CDR3, the DNA is TGTGCCAGTAGTATCGATGTTGTCAGAAGCACAGATACGCAGTATTTT.

The V call is TRBV30, the J call TRBJ2-1, with D perhaps matching TRBD2 (5 bases). V lost 0 bases, J lost 1 base, and 10 bases lay in between. This CDR3 is built from 15 residues. The germline gives CDR1 GTSNPN, CDR2 SVGIG (reference sequence). Here the CDR3 reads CAWSVGSGSYNEQFF. The DNA of the CDR3 is TGTGCCTGGAGTGTAGGGAGCGGTTCCTACAATGAGCAGTTCTTC.

Only one count was recorded for this clonotype. The J gene is TRBJ2-5, the V gene TRBV7-9, with D perhaps matching TRBD2 (6 bases). The V end was cut by 2 bases, the J end by 0 bases, with 13 bases between. The germline CDR1 and CDR2 sequences are SEHNR and FQNEAQ (reference sequence). This CDR3 has 16 residues. The CDR3: CASSLRLAWHQETQYF. The DNA for the CDR3 is TGTGCCAGCAGCTTACGGCTAGCGTGGCACCAAGAGACCCAGTACTTC.

This clonotype came up once. Being one base from a much bigger clone, this may be a read error. The gene calls are TRBV29-1 and TRBJ2-2, with 7 bases fitting TRBD1. Germline V gene sequence: CDR1 SQVTM, CDR2 ANQGSEA. CDR3 length equals 12 residues. In DNA form, the CDR3 reads TGCGGCGTTGACAGGGCGTCCGGGGAGCTGTTTTTT. Translation: CGVDRASGELFF.

This clonotype was counted ten times or more. The chain has TRBV24-1 and TRBJ2-2; tentative D call: TRBD1 (5 bases). CDR3 length: 14 amino acids. Germline CDR1 is KGHDR and CDR2 is SFDVKD. The V and J ends lost 3 bases and 6 bases respectively, with 10 bases between them. CDR3 loop: CATSDPRQPGELFF. CDR3 in DNA: TGTGCCACCAGTGATCCTAGACAGCCCGGGGAGCTGTTTTTT.

This clonotype came up a few times. The gene calls are TRBV7-6 and TRBJ2-7; D may be TRBD1 (6 bases). Per the germline V gene, CDR1 is SGHVS and CDR2 is FNYEAQ. The CDR3 has 14 amino acids. V lost 4 bases and J 5 bases, leaving 15 bases between the germline ends. CDR3 coding DNA: TGTGCCAGCAGCTCCACTGGGACAATGGACGAGCAGTACTTC. Amino acid sequence: CASSSTGTMDEQYF.

This clonotype turned up a few times. J is TRBJ1-5 and V is TRBV5-6; D is ambiguous. The germline gives CDR1 SGHDT, CDR2 YYEEEE. Trimming shortened V by 4 bases and J by 7 bases, and 12 bases separated the two germline ends. The CDR3 contains 13 residues. The CDR3 region has the DNA TGTGCCAGCAGCCGCGGCTATGGCCAGCCCCAGCATTTT. Translated: CASSRGYGQPQHF.

The chain links TRBV19 to TRBJ2-7; the D is unclear. V lost 8 bases and J 2 bases, leaving 10 bases between the germline ends. Looked up from germline, CDR1 is LNHDA and CDR2 is SQIVND (reference sequence). This CDR3 has 12 amino acids. The CDR3 region has the DNA TGTGCCAGTGCAGACGCAGCCTACGAGCAGTACTTC. It specifies CASADAAYEQYF.

This chain connects TRBV27 to TRBJ1-5; D unclear. Germline V gene sequence: CDR1 MNHEY, CDR2 SMNVEV (reference sequence). The CDR3 extends over 13 amino acids. Deletions cut 4 bases from V and 3 bases from J, with 7 bases between. CDR3 nucleotide sequence: TGTGCCAGCAGTTACCAGAACAATCAGCCCCAGCATTTT. It codes for CASSYQNNQPQHF.

The rearrangement links TRBV20-1 to TRBJ2-1; 8 bases are shared with TRBD2. CDR3 length equals 16 residues. Per germline, CDR1 DFQATT and CDR2 SNEGSKA (reference sequence). V shed 3 bases and J 1 base; nucleotides not matched to a gene: 8. CDR3 sequence: CSASLFPGGSYNEQFF. CDR3 bases: TGCAGTGCTAGTTTGTTTCCGGGAGGGTCCTACAATGAGCAGTTCTTC.

This clonotype has a handful of counts. The chain's CDR3 is CASSVTGRTEFLEQYF. CDR3 bases: TGTGCCAGCAGTGTAACAGGGCGGACGGAGTTTCTCGAGCAGTACTTC. The rearrangement joins TRBV6-5 to TRBJ2-7; D is perhaps TRBD1 (6 bases). Germline assignment: CDR1 MNHEY and CDR2 SVGAGI. The CDR3 is 16 residues long. V was clipped by 5 bases and J by 6 bases, with 23 bases between them.

V gene TRBV7-2 combines with J gene TRBJ2-5, with 9 positions matching TRBD2. The CDR3 is made up of 14 amino acids. Trimming removed 4 bases from V and 3 bases from J; junction bases left unmatched: 3. In germline, CDR1 is SGHTA, CDR2 FQGNSA. This CDR3 reads CASSWTSAEETQYF. The DNA of the CDR3 is TGTGCCAGCAGCTGGACTAGCGCAGAAGAGACCCAGTACTTC.